This TCR beta chain was sequenced in a study of T cells in localized non-small cell lung cancer (dated by TCRdb to the early 2020s). Looking at the study overall: T cell repertoires of about 240 early-stage NSCLC patients were analyzed, with tumors being compared against uninvolved tumor-adjacent lungs. The cohort comprised roughly 220 treatment-naïve NSCLC patients with resected, localized lung tumors. Of the NSCLC patients, roughly 130 were male and around 99 were female, and the mean age was around 66 years. The investigation overall reported the following: Longer overall survival was associated with higher T cell density in blood, whereas shorter survival was associated with higher clonality in adjacent lung. A median of 57 of the top 100 tumor clones turned up in the paired uninvolved adjacent lung, and about 28 of those clones also ranked among the top 100 of that same adjacent lung. Uninvolved tumor-adjacent lung showed the highest T cell clonality, higher than tumor, which suggests more focused antigenic responses in the uninvolved tumor-adjacent lung. Because multi-region tumor sequencing was not done, intratumor heterogeneity could not be ruled out. Because the study design was exploratory, TCR variables were selected using unadjusted p-values without false-discovery rate correction.

The immunoSEQ Assay was used to sequence TCR beta CDR3 regions from DNA. Per the source publication's procedure: To compute T cell density, TCR beta template counts were normalized to usable DNA, which was estimated by amplifying housekeeping genes. Richness was estimated with the preseqR package, extrapolating to 400,000 templates for PBMC samples and 120,000 templates for tissue samples. Clonality was taken to be one minus Pielou's evenness. Tissue-enriched TCRs were identified by differential abundance testing using productive amino-acid clonotypes, minimum total count 5 and alpha 0.1. The Jaccard Index and the Morisita Overlap Index were used to measure how much the repertoires overlapped between compartments. TCR beta CDR3s were clustered by GLIPH together with public tetramer-defined viral CDR3s, and at least three viral sequences plus V-gene enrichment were required for viral motifs. The source is immuneACCESS, and TCRdb retained only in-frame sequences with V and J called. Part of the clones is not carried over; for the studies checked, unresolved V genes explain less than half of this, and the remainder is unexplained. V and J calls and clone size are those listed in that table; D and trimming were worked out from the DNA. This sample lists more than 20,000 clones; about 83% were detected once. More than 15% of the sample goes to the ten largest clones.

CDR1 and CDR2, per the germline V gene (reference sequence), are MNHEY and SMNVEV. V trim: 5 bases; J trim: 0 bases; unmatched bases: 9. CDR3 length: 16 amino acids, cysteine to phenylalanine. Only the CDR3 portion is preserved as DNA: 48 bases, with reading frame beginning at the first base. At diagnosis, peripheral blood, uninvolved tumor-adjacent lung and tumor were collected and were preserved as a mix of fresh-frozen and FFPE material. For TCR repertoire profiling, the blood samples were analyzed as peripheral blood mononuclear cells. Concerning this clone itself: It has no known antigen specificity. No base-level quality is on record; no much larger clone is a single base apart.

This clonotype was obtained from a woman aged 40-69 years with stage II squamous cell lung carcinoma. This sequence uses TRBV27 and TRBJ1-1, and TRBD1 aligns with 7 junction nucleotides. Source: PBMCs, taken before any cancer treatment. The CDR3 amino acid sequence is: CASSLRGLGMNTEAFF. The bases are TGTGCCAGCAGTCTAAGGGGGCTCGGGATGAACACTGAAGCTTTCTTT.